One and the same sample provided the 25 T cell receptor beta chains below, sequenced in a study of CD8+CD57+ T cells in acquired aplastic anemia. Genomic DNA, serving as template, underwent TCR beta VDJ and CDR3 profiling. Each CDR3 protein is one row after TCRdb ran MiXCR on the reads. The sample yields 200,000 to 250,000 distinct CDR3 sequences, almost 50% seen once. Sequencing involved patients with CD8+CD57+ cell expansion previously shown by flow cytometry. Specimen: sorted CD4+, CD8+, or CD8+CD57+ T cells (not recorded which) from PBMCs. The receptors here all came from a human donor with aplastic anemia.

V usage is TRBV20-1 and J usage is TRBJ1-2; D remains unclear. This CDR3 spans 15 amino acids. Trimming took 0 bases from V and 2 from J, leaving 13 bases between them. CDR1 DFQATT and CDR2 SNEGSKA come from the germline V gene (reference sequence). The CDR3 coding sequence is TGCAGTGCTAGAGACTCCAGCGACGGAAACTATGGCTACACCTTC. This gives the protein CSARDSSDGNYGYTF.

At least ten counts were recorded for this clonotype. The V and J genes are TRBV5-1 and TRBJ1-1; 8 positions agree with TRBD1. J was trimmed by 8 bases and V by 0 bases; bases with no gene match: 9. In germline, CDR1 is SGHRS, CDR2 YFSETQ. The CDR3 sequence is 15 residues long. The CDR3 is CASSLGNRGKSEAFF. The CDR3, as DNA: TGCGCCAGCAGCTTGGGGAACAGGGGGAAATCGGAAGCTTTCTTT. The full variable domain, in which reference TRBV5-1 and TRBJ1-1 provide the parts outside the CDR3, is KAGVTQTPRYLIKTRGQQVTLSCSPISGHRSVSWYQQTPGQGLQFLFEYFSETQRNKGNFPGRFSGRQFSNSRSEMNVSTLELGDSALYLCASSLGNRGKSEAFFGQGTRLTVV.

The CDR3 spells CASSGEAFF. The CDR3 DNA follows: TGCGCCAGCAGTGGGGAAGCTTTCTTT. The V gene is TRBV10-2, the J gene TRBJ1-1; D remains unclear. CDR1 WSHSY and CDR2 SAAADI come from the germline V gene. There are 9 residues in the CDR3. Trimming shortened V by 4 bases and J by 8 bases, and 2 bases separated the two germline ends.

There are a few counts of this clonotype. The V and J genes are TRBV9 and TRBJ2-7, with D uncertain. Trimming pared 0 bases from V and 2 bases from J, leaving 9 bases between. Germline assignment: CDR1 SGDLS and CDR2 YYNGEE. The CDR3 runs to 14 residues. The DNA for the CDR3 is TGTGCCAGCAGCGTAGAGGGCAAAACCTACGAGCAGTACTTC. The encoded protein is CASSVEGKTYEQYF.

This clonotype appeared many times. V gene TRBV19 combines with J gene TRBJ1-5; 7 bases align to TRBD1. CDR1 LNHDA and CDR2 SQIVND come from the germline V gene (reference sequence). The CDR3 spans 15 residues. V gave up 9 bases and J gave up 4 bases; unmatched junction bases: 12. This CDR3 is CASSPRQGSNQPQHF. The CDR3 DNA is TGTGCCAGCTCACCCCGACAGGGCTCTAATCAGCCCCAGCATTTT.

This sequence joins TRBV15 and TRBJ2-5; 14 bases fit TRBD2. Germline trimming cut 3 bases from V and 4 bases from J; bases unmatched to any gene: 10. The CDR3 has 18 residues. The germline V gene encodes CDR1 LNHNV and CDR2 YYDKDF (reference sequence). The CDR3 spells CATSSPSGTSGGRETQYF. CDR3 in DNA: TGTGCCACCAGCAGCCCCTCCGGGACTAGCGGGGGAAGAGAGACCCAGTACTTC.

The table lists this clonotype with many counts. The chain is built from TRBV12-3 or TRBV12-4 and TRBJ1-1; unclear D gene. The CDR3 is made up of 15 amino acids. Trimming shortened V by 3 bases and J by 1 base, and 12 bases separated the two germline ends. DNA for the CDR3: TGTGCCAGCAGTTTCCCCGGACGGAGGAACACTGAAGCTTTCTTT. Amino acid sequence: CASSFPGRRNTEAFF.

The chain combines TRBV20-1 with TRBJ1-4; 9 bases match TRBD1. The germline V gene has CDR1 DFQATT and CDR2 SNEGSKA (reference sequence). The J segment lost 13 bases and the V segment lost 3 bases, leaving 12 bases of the junction unmatched. There are 14 residues in the CDR3. The CDR3 protein is CSASPRGQGGVLFF. Here the CDR3 DNA reads TGCAGTGCTAGTCCCCGGGGACAGGGCGGAGTACTGTTTTTT.

Note on this clonotype: This sequence may be a read error, since a much larger clone differs from it by one base. In this CDR3 the conserved last residue, phenylalanine or tryptophan, is missing, so a read error is likely. V gene TRBV7-3 combines with J gene TRBJ2-5; weak D call: TRBD1 (5 bases). V dropped 6 bases and J dropped 0 bases, with 8 bases sitting between them. CDR1 and CDR2 from the germline V gene are SGHTA and FQGTGA. This CDR3 spans 13 amino acids. The CDR3 protein is CASRQTDQETQYL. CDR3 in DNA: TGTGCCAGCAGGCAGACAGACCAAGAGACCCAGTACCTC.

The rearrangement joins TRBV10-3 to TRBJ2-7, with 13 bases fitting TRBD2. Per the germline V gene, CDR1 is ENHRY and CDR2 is SYGVKD. V was clipped by 7 bases and J by 4 bases; unmatched bases: 4. This CDR3 has 14 amino acids. The CDR3 coding sequence is TGTGCCATCAAAGGGACTAGCGGGACTTACGAGCAGTACTTC. Encoded protein: CAIKGTSGTYEQYF.

The rearrangement links TRBV5-1 to TRBJ1-2; the match to TRBD1 covers 7 bases. Trimming took 0 bases from V and 8 from J; bases not matched to a gene: 10. Germline loops: CDR1 SGHRS, CDR2 YFSETQ. The CDR3 is 15 residues long. DNA for the CDR3: TGCGCCAGCAGCTTGGGGGACAGCCATCTCTCCGGCTACACCTTC. This sequence encodes CASSLGDSHLSGYTF.

This clonotype was seen many times. The chain couples TRBV29-1 to TRBJ2-2; D remains ambiguous. Germline CDR1 reads SQVTM; CDR2 reads ANQGSEA. The CDR3 sequence is 14 residues long. Between the trimmed V and J ends, which lost 6 bases and 3 bases, there was a span of 14 bases. The CDR3 coding sequence is TGCAGCGTGCGCTCGAGAGTGGACACCGGGGAGCTGTTTTTT. It codes for CSVRSRVDTGELFF.

The DNA for the CDR3 is TGTGCCAGCCGCCAGCGTCTAGTCACAGATACGCAGTATTTT. Translating it yields CASRQRLVTDTQYF. The rearrangement uses TRBV7-2 and TRBJ2-3, with D unresolved. The V and J ends lost 8 bases and 2 bases respectively, with 14 bases between them. Germline V gene sequence: CDR1 SGHTA, CDR2 FQGNSA. This CDR3 has 14 residues.

V usage is TRBV20-1 and J usage is TRBJ2-7; 9 bases align to TRBD2. Unmatched junction bases numbered 8, after V lost 6 bases and J lost 2 bases. The V gene's germline CDR1 is DFQATT and CDR2 SNEGSKA (reference sequence). CDR3 size: 14 residues. CDR3 in DNA: TGCAGTGCGGGGCTAGCGGGGACAGCCTACGAGCAGTACTTC. This codes for CSAGLAGTAYEQYF.

The table lists this clonotype with many counts. The chain uses TRBV13 and TRBJ2-5, with TRBD2 matching 8 bases. Trimming at V came to 1 base and at J to 7 bases, leaving 14 bases not matched to a gene. The CDR3 runs to 17 residues. CDR1 is PRHDT and CDR2 is FYEKMQ in the germline V gene (reference sequence). CDR3 nucleotide sequence: TGTGCCAGCAGCTTAGAGGCTGGCGGGGGGACCCGGGGGACCCAGTACTTC. As protein: CASSLEAGGGTRGTQYF.

There are many counts of this clonotype. This chain uses TRBV11-2 with TRBJ2-7; 10 bases align to TRBD2. V lost 2 bases, J lost 1 base, and 5 bases stayed unmatched. Germline-derived CDR1 and CDR2 are SGHAT and FQNNGV. The CDR3 runs to 16 residues. DNA for the CDR3: TGTGCCAGCAGCTTATCTGTTAGCGGGGGGTCCTACGAGCAGTACTTC. Translated: CASSLSVSGGSYEQYF. Variable domain in full (rest from reference TRBV11-2 and TRBJ2-7): EAGVAQSPRYKIIEKRQSVAFWCNPISGHATLYWYQQILGQGPKLLIQFQNNGVVDDSQLPKDRFSAERLKGVDSTLKIQPAKLEDSAVYLCASSLSVSGGSYEQYFGPGTRLTVT.

The chain is built from TRBV2 and TRBJ2-7; D not certain. The germline V gene encodes CDR1 SNHLY and CDR2 FYNNEI. V was pared by 4 bases and J by 1 base, with 5 bases between. This CDR3 region has 12 residues. This CDR3 is CASSVGSYEQYF. The CDR3 DNA follows: TGTGCCAGCAGTGTTGGGTCCTACGAGCAGTACTTC.

This clonotype occurred many times. The chain is built from TRBV4-1 and TRBJ1-6; TRBD1 might be the D (5 bases). The CDR3 is 12 amino acids. The germline CDR1 and CDR2 sequences are MGHRA and YSYEKL. With 8 bases removed from V and 10 bases from J, the gap between germline ends came to 12 bases. Written as DNA, the CDR3 is TGCGCCAGCCGGTGGGGGTCCTCACCCCTCCACTTT. Its protein is CASRWGSSPLHF.

Turning to this clonotype: This may be a read error: a much more frequent sequence differs by one nucleotide. Here the CDR3 DNA reads TGTGCCAGCAGCCCTGTTTACCCTTCCTCGGGTACGCAGTATTTT. Translating it yields CASSPVYPSSGTQYF. V and J are TRBV11-2 and TRBJ2-3; D unclear. Between the trimmed V and J ends, which lost 5 bases and 8 bases, there was a span of 20 bases. The CDR3 is made up of 15 amino acids. Per germline, CDR1 SGHAT and CDR2 FQNNGV.

This clonotype was detected ten times or more. CDR3 sequence reads: CASSPPVQSGYTF. The CDR3 DNA is TGTGCCAGCAGCCCGCCGGTTCAGAGTGGCTACACCTTC. The chain is built from TRBV7-9 and TRBJ1-2; D unclear. The germline CDR1 and CDR2 sequences are SEHNR and FQNEAQ (reference sequence). CDR3 length equals 13 residues. V was trimmed by 5 bases and J by 7 bases, leaving 14 bases between them. The variable domain in full, with the rest retrieved from reference TRBV7-9 and TRBJ1-2, is DTGVSQNPRHKITKRGQNVTFRCDPISEHNRLYWYRQTLGQGPEFLTYFQNEAQLEKSRLLSDRFSAERPKGSFSTLEIQRTEQGDSAMYLCASSPPVQSGYTFGSGTRLTVV.

As concerns this clonotype: The conserved final phenylalanine or tryptophan is absent from the CDR3, which likely points to a read error. V usage is TRBV20-1 and J usage is TRBJ1-5; weak D call: TRBD1 (6 bases). In germline, CDR1 is DFQATT, CDR2 SNEGSKA (reference sequence). The CDR3 contains 17 residues. The CDR3 DNA follows: TGCAGTGCTAGAGGGGGAACAGGGTGGGATGGCAACCAGCCCCAGCATTCT. It codes for CSARGGTGWDGNQPQHS.

This rearrangement joins TRBV7-9 to TRBJ1-6; D remains unclear. Germline assignment: CDR1 SEHNR and CDR2 FQNEAQ (reference sequence). The V gene lost 7 bases and the J gene lost 9 bases, with 16 bases spanning the gap. The CDR3 extends over 14 amino acids. The CDR3 loop reads CASTIGLTGSPLHF. The CDR3 DNA sequence: TGTGCCAGCACCATTGGGCTGACTGGTTCACCCCTCCACTTT.

This clonotype was found a few times. V and J are TRBV30 and TRBJ2-7, with TRBD1 identical over 9 bases. Germline-derived CDR1 and CDR2 are GTSNPN and SVGIG (reference sequence). The CDR3 runs to 14 residues. V was pared by 0 bases and J by 5 bases, with 5 bases of the junction left unmatched. CDR3 sequence reads: CAWSVRTGVHEQYF. As DNA, the CDR3 is TGTGCCTGGAGTGTACGGACAGGGGTTCACGAGCAGTACTTC.

Only a few counts were recorded for this clonotype. The chain carries TRBV7-8 and TRBJ2-7; D might be TRBD1 (5 bases). Germline V CDR1 and CDR2: SGHVS, FQNEAQ. Trimming stripped 1 base from V and 7 bases from J, with 17 bases between. The length of the CDR3 is 15 residues. CDR3 in amino acids: CASSLGTLRQGEQYV. In DNA form, the CDR3 reads TGTGCCAGCAGCTTAGGGACCCTTCGGCAGGGTGAGCAGTACGTC.

This clonotype occurred many times. The genes are TRBV29-1 and TRBJ1-5; D may be TRBD1 (5 bases). Germline values: CDR1 SQVTM, CDR2 ANQGSEA. The CDR3 loop spans 13 amino acids. Deletions cut 0 bases from V and 5 bases from J, with 8 bases between. CDR3 loop: CSVEEQADQPQHF. The CDR3 coding sequence is TGCAGCGTTGAAGAACAGGCGGATCAGCCCCAGCATTTT.